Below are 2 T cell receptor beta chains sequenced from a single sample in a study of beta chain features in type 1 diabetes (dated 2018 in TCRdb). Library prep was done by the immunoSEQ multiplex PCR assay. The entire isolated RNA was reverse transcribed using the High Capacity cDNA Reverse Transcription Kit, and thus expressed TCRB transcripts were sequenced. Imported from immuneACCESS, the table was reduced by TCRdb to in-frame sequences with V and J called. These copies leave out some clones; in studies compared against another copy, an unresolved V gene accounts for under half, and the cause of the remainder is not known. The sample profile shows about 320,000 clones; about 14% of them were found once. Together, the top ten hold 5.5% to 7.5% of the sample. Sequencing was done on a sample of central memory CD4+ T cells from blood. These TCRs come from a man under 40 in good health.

The chain's CDR3 is CASSSPSGVGETQYF. DNA for the CDR3: TGTGCCAGCAGCAGCCCTAGCGGGGTAGGGGAGACCCAGTACTTC. The gene calls are TRBV5-6 and TRBJ2-5, with 9 bases lining up with TRBD2. The germline CDR1 and CDR2 sequences are SGHDT and YYEEEE. The CDR3 has 15 residues. V shed 4 bases, J shed 5 bases, and the junction held 9 bases outside the gene matches.

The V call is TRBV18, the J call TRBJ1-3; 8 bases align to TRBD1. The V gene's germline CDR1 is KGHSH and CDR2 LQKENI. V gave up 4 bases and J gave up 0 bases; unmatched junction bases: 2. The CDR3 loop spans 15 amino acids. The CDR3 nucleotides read TGTGCCAGCTCACAGGGACAGGTCTCTGGAAACACCATATATTTT. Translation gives CASSQGQVSGNTIYF.